This TCR beta chain is from a study of CD4 and CD8 cells across lung adenocarcinoma regions (dated by TCRdb to the late 2010s). About the full investigation: Intratumor heterogeneity of the T cell receptor repertoire was examined by comparing tumor centers with tumor margins.

The sample holds many counts of this clonotype. Its target antigen remains unknown. There are no base qualities to consult, and no much larger clone falls within one base. The donors were patients who had localized lung adenocarcinoma, which is a subtype of non-small cell lung cancer. These samples came from the margins of localized lung adenocarcinomas. For TCR repertoire analysis, CD4+ T cells from tumor tissue were profiled separately from CD8+ T cells. Compared with germline, V lacks 1 base and J lacks 4 bases; bases without a gene match: 15. For CDR1 and CDR2, the germline V gene lists SGHTA and FQGNSA. From the cysteine through the phenylalanine, the CDR3 covers 19 amino acids. Of the read, only the CDR3 DNA is kept; its 57 bases are in frame from base 1. Receptor libraries were prepared by PCR. This sample was sequenced with a HiSeq X Ten. TCRdb took the public reads, trimmed them with fastp at Q25, ran MiXCR for clone calling and kept in-frame beta chains. Identical CDR3 proteins give one entry, which carries the most common genes and DNA. The sample table shows approximately 9,600 distinct CDR3 sequences, and around 50% are seen once. The top ten clones comprise 15% to 20% of the sample.

The chain is assembled from TRBV7-2 and TRBJ2-5; 10 nucleotides in the junction match TRBD2. The sequencing input was CD4+ T cells from the margin of a lung tumor. What the cell subset or site label conveys for this sample: tumor margin region. The clonotype originates from a female donor with lung adenocarcinoma. The CD4 and CD8 labels of this study may be unreliable. The bases read TGTGCCAGCAGCTTAGTGGCAGCGGGAGGGGGCGGACGGAGAGAGACCCAGTACTTC. The encoded protein is CASSLVAAGGGGRRETQYF.